The 10 T cell receptor beta chains listed next were all sequenced from one sample in a study of blood T cell repertoires in COVID-19. Assay: immunoSEQ multiplex PCR; the TCRdb copy retains only in-frame clones and omits some. The sample lists fewer than 250,000 clones, roughly four fifths occurring once. Sequenced: peripheral blood. The receptors derive from a woman aged 70-85 years with acute or convalescent COVID-19.

This chain uses TRBV19 with TRBJ1-1; TRBD1 is a possible D gene (6 bases). CDR3 length: 15 residues. V lost 8 bases and J lost 1, with 17 bases in between. Per the germline V gene, CDR1 is LNHDA and CDR2 is SQIVND (reference sequence). CDR3 sequence: CASSDRTVGNTEAFF. DNA of the CDR3: TGTGCCAGTTCTGACAGGACGGTAGGGAACACTGAAGCTTTCTTT.

This sequence joins TRBV19 and TRBJ2-3, with a weak D call TRBD2 (7 bases). V lost 8 bases to trimming and J lost 0 bases, with 18 bases between them. This CDR3 has 16 residues. Germline V gives CDR1 LNHDA, CDR2 SQIVND (reference sequence). This CDR3 is CASREAVQGSTDTQYF. The CDR3, as DNA: TGTGCCAGTCGGGAGGCGGTGCAGGGGAGCACAGATACGCAGTATTTT.

V is TRBV4-3 and J is TRBJ2-3; 10 bases are shared with TRBD1. The CDR3 has 15 amino acids. CDR1 and CDR2 from the germline V gene are LGHNA and YSLEER. Trimming removed 1 base from V and 6 bases from J; junction bases left unmatched: 4. CDR3 bases: TGCGCCAGCAGCCAAGGACAGGGGGCGCGGGATACGCAGTATTTT. This gives the protein CASSQGQGARDTQYF.

Ten or more counts support this clone. This chain connects TRBV6-5 to TRBJ1-2; TRBD1 might be the D (6 bases). Trimming removed 2 bases at V and 8 bases at J, with 15 bases between. The CDR3 loop spans 14 amino acids. The V gene's germline CDR1 is MNHEY and CDR2 SVGAGI. The CDR3 region is CASSYPRAGEGYTF. CDR3 DNA sequence: TGTGCCAGCAGTTACCCTCGGGCAGGGGAGGGCTACACCTTC.

This clone was seen only a few times. The chain couples TRBV19 to TRBJ1-1; TRBD1 aligns across 10 bases. The CDR3 is 16 residues long. Germline lookup yields CDR1 LNHDA and CDR2 SQIVND (reference sequence). Germline trimming cut 11 bases from V and 1 base from J; bases unmatched to any gene: 13. CDR3 sequence: CAVHPGQGSGNTEAFF. The CDR3 DNA sequence: TGTGCCGTCCACCCGGGACAGGGGTCGGGGAACACTGAAGCTTTCTTT.

The chain combines TRBV4-1 with TRBJ1-6, with TRBD1 as a possible D gene (5 bases). The length of the CDR3 is 20 residues. Trimming took off 2 bases at V and 11 bases at J, with 31 bases between the two ends. CDR1 is MGHRA and CDR2 is YSYEKL in the germline V gene. The DNA of the CDR3 is TGCGCCAGCAGCCAACAAAACCCGGAATCCGGTGGGACTTACCAGCCACCCCTCCACTTT. It translates to CASSQQNPESGGTYQPPLHF.

This chain joins TRBV7-2 and TRBJ1-6, with 7 bases that match TRBD1. The J segment lost 5 bases and the V segment lost 3 bases, leaving 1 base of the junction unmatched. The CDR3 covers 14 residues. CDR1 is SGHTA, CDR2 FQGNSA, per germline. CDR3 loop: CASSLDRNNSPLHF. The DNA of the CDR3 is TGTGCCAGCAGCTTGGACAGGAATAATTCACCCCTCCACTTT. Complete variable domain (other parts from reference TRBV7-2 and TRBJ1-6): GAGVSQSPSNKVTEKGKDVELRCDPISGHTALYWYRQSLGQGLEFLIYFQGNSAPDKSGLPSDRFSAERTGGSVSTLTIQRTQQEDSAVYLCASSLDRNNSPLHFGNGTRLTVT.

The V gene is TRBV27, the J gene TRBJ1-1; D unclear. The CDR3 loop spans 12 amino acids. Germline V gives CDR1 MNHEY, CDR2 SMNVEV (reference sequence). The V end lost 6 bases, the J end lost 1 base, and 6 bases lay between the germline ends. CDR3 loop: CASRQRNTEAFF. The CDR3 DNA follows: TGTGCCAGCAGGCAGCGGAACACTGAAGCTTTCTTT.

V is TRBV11-2 and J is TRBJ2-7; 9 nucleotides align to TRBD2. The CDR3 spans 14 residues. Germline V gene sequence: CDR1 SGHAT, CDR2 FQNNGV. V trimming: 3 bases; J trimming: 3 bases; junction bases outside the gene matches: 3. The CDR3 DNA follows: TGTGCCAGCAGCTTGGGTAGCGGGGGCTACGAGCAGTACTTC. It encodes CASSLGSGGYEQYF.

V gene TRBV5-4 combines with J gene TRBJ2-3; 7 positions agree with TRBD1. There are 17 residues in the CDR3. V lost 4 bases and J lost 6; bases outside the gene matches: 17. The germline gives CDR1 SGHNT, CDR2 YYREEE (reference sequence). The CDR3 DNA reads TGTGCCAGCAGCCCGGTTCGAGGGGGCCCCAAACCCGATACGCAGTATTTT. Protein sequence: CASSPVRGGPKPDTQYF.